Sequencing of this T cell receptor (beta chain) was carried out in a study of early T cells in non-severe SARS-CoV-2 infection. The wider study: Chains stayed unpaired after sequencing of bulk RNA from unsorted whole blood. Findings of the study overall: VDJdb matches were skewed toward anti-spike CD8 T cell responses.

The TCR library protocol attached unique molecular identifiers to the individual cDNA molecules. TCRdb processed the 5' RACE reads anew with MiXCR; each CDR3 protein has one entry. Counted here are 75,000 to 80,000 distinct CDR3 sequences, over 8.5% occurring once; the ten biggest clones make up more than 4.5%. There are many counts of this clonotype. Its antigen is unknown. Input material: whole blood. This receptor was identified in an adult who was a healthcare worker with PCR-confirmed SARS-CoV-2 infection or an uninfected control (not recorded which).

The CDR3 reads CASSPVFLRTSGRAVGELFF. The CDR3 DNA follows: TGTGCCAGCAGTCCCGTCTTCCTGCGGACTAGCGGGAGGGCAGTCGGGGAGCTGTTTTTT. The rearrangement uses TRBV27 and TRBJ2-2; 15 nucleotides agree with TRBD2. The V and J ends lost 5 bases and 7 bases, in that order; junction bases with no gene match: 17. Germline CDR1 is MNHEY and CDR2 is SMNVEV (reference sequence). The CDR3 length is 20 residues.